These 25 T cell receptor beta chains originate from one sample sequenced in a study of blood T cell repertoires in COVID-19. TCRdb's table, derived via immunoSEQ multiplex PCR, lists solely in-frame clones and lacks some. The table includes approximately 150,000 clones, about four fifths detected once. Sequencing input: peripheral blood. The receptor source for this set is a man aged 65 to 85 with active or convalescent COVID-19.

The CDR3 region is CASSVRRTGGKGTEAFF. CDR3 bases: TGTGCCAGCAGCGTCAGGAGGACAGGGGGCAAAGGCACTGAAGCTTTCTTT. The rearrangement joins TRBV13 to TRBJ1-1, with 11 bases identical to TRBD1. The CDR3 extends over 17 amino acids. Germline values: CDR1 PRHDT, CDR2 FYEKMQ (reference sequence). The V gene end was trimmed by 5 bases and the J gene end by 4 bases; junction bases not matched to a gene: 12.

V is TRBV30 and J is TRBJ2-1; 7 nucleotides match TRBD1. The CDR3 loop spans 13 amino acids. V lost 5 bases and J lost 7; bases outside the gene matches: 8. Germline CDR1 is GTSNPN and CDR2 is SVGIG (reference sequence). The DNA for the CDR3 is TGTGCCTGGGGAACAGGGGTTAGGAATGAGCAGTTCTTC. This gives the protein CAWGTGVRNEQFF.

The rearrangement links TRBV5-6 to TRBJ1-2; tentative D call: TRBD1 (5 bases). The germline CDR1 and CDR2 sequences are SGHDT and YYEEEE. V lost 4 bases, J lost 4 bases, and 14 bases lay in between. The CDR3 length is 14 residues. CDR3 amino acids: CASSPGGVSYGYTF. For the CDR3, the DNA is TGTGCCAGCAGCCCCGGGGGGGTGTCCTATGGCTACACCTTC.

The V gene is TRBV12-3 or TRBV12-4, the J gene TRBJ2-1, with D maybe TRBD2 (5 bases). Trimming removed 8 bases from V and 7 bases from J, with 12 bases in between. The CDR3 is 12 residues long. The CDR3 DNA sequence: TGTGCCAGCTCCCGGGAAGGGAATGAGCAGTTCTTC. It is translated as CASSREGNEQFF.

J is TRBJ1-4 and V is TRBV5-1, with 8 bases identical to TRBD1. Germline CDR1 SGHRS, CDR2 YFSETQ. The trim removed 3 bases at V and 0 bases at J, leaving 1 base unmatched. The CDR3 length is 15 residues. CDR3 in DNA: TGCGCCAGCAGCTGGACAGGGCCAACTAATGAAAAACTGTTTTTT. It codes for CASSWTGPTNEKLFF.

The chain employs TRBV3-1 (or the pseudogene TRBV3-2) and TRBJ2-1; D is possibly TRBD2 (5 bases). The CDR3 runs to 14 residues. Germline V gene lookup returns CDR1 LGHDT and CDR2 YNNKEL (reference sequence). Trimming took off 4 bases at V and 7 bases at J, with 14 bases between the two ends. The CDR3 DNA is TGTGCCAGCAGCCCGAGGGCGGTTTCTAATGAGCAGTTCTTC. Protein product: CASSPRAVSNEQFF.

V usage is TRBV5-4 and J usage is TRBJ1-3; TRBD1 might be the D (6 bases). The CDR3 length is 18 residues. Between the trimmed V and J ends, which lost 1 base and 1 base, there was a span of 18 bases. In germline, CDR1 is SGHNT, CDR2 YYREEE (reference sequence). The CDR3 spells CASSLWGGPGQSGNTIYF. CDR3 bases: TGTGCCAGCAGCTTGTGGGGGGGCCCGGGGCAGTCTGGAAACACCATATATTTT.

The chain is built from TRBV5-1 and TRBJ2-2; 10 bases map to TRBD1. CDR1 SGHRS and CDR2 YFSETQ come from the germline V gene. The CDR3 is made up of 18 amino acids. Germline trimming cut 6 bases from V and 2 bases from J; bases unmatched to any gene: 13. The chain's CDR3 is CASKLPARDRGNTGELFF. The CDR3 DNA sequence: TGCGCCAGCAAGCTTCCGGCCCGGGACAGGGGTAACACCGGGGAGCTGTTTTTT.

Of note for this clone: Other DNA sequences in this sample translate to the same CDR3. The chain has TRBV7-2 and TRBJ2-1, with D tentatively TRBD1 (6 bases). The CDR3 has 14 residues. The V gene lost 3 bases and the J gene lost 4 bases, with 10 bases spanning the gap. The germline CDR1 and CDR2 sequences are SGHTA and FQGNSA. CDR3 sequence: CASSFDRSYNEQFF. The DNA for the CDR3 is TGTGCCAGCAGCTTCGACAGGTCTTACAATGAGCAGTTCTTC.

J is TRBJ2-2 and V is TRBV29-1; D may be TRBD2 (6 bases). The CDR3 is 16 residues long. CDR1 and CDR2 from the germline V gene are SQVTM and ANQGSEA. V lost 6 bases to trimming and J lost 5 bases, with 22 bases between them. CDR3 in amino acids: CSVAPDWGVKTGELFF. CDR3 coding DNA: TGCAGCGTCGCCCCCGATTGGGGGGTGAAAACCGGGGAGCTGTTTTTT.

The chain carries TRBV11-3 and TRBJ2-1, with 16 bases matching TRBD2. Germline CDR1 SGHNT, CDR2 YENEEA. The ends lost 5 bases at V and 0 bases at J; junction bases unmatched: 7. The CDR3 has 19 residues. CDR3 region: CASSPGTSGRGSSYNEQFF. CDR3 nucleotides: TGTGCCAGCAGCCCCGGGACTAGCGGGAGGGGAAGCTCCTACAATGAGCAGTTCTTC.

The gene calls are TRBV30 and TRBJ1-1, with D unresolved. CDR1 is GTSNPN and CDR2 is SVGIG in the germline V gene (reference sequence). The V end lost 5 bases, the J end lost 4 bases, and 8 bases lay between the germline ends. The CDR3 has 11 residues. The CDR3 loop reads CAWDGSTEAFF. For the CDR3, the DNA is TGTGCCTGGGATGGCTCCACTGAAGCTTTCTTT.

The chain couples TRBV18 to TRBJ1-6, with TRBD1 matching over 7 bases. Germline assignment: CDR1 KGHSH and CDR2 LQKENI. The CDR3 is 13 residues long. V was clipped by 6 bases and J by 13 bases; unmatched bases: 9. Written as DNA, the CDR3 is TGTGCCAGCTCCGCCGGACAGGATAATCCCCTCCACTTT. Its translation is CASSAGQDNPLHF.

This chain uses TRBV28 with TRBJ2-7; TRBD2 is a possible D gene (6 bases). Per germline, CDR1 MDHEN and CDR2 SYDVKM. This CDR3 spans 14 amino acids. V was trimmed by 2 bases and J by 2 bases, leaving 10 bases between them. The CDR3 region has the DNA TGTGCCAGCAGTTTAAGCGGACTACCCTACGAGCAGTACTTC. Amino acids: CASSLSGLPYEQYF.

CDR3 DNA sequence: TGTGCCAGCTCACCAAAGGGGAACTCCTATAATTCACCCCTCCACTTT. Amino acids: CASSPKGNSYNSPLHF. V usage is TRBV18 and J usage is TRBJ1-6; a weak D match, TRBD1 (5 bases). The V and J ends lost 2 bases and 0 bases respectively, with 8 bases between them. The CDR3 length is 16 residues. Germline assignment: CDR1 KGHSH and CDR2 LQKENI.

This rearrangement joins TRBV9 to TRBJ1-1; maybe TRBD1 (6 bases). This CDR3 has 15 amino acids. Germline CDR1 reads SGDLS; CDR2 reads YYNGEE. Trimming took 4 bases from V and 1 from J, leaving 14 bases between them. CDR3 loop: CASSPDGTTNTEAFF. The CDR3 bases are TGTGCCAGCAGCCCAGATGGGACAACGAACACTGAAGCTTTCTTT.

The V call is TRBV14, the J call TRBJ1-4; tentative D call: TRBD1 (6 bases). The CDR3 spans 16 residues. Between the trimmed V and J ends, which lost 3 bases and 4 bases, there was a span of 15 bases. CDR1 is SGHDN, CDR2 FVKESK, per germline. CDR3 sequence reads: CASSQNIGGYNEKLFF. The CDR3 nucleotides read TGTGCCAGCAGCCAGAACATAGGGGGATATAATGAAAAACTGTTTTTT. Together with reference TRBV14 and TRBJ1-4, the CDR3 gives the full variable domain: EAGVTQFPSHSVIEKGQTVTLRCDPISGHDNLYWYRRVMGKEIKFLLHFVKESKQDESGMPNNRFLAERTGGTYSTLKVQPAELEDSGVYFCASSQNIGGYNEKLFFGSGTQLSVL.

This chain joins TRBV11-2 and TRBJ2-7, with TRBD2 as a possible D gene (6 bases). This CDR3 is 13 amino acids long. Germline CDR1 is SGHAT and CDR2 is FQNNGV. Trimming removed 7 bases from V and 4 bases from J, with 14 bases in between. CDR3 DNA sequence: TGTGCCAGCACCCCGATCGGGAGATACGAGCAGTACTTC. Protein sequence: CASTPIGRYEQYF. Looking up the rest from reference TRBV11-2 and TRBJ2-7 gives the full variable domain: EAGVAQSPRYKIIEKRQSVAFWCNPISGHATLYWYQQILGQGPKLLIQFQNNGVVDDSQLPKDRFSAERLKGVDSTLKIQPAKLEDSAVYLCASTPIGRYEQYFGPGTRLTVT.

The CDR3 spells CASTRDSGTEAFF. CDR3 coding DNA: TGTGCCAGCACCAGGGACAGCGGCACTGAAGCTTTCTTT. This chain joins TRBV6-6 and TRBJ1-1, with 7 bases identical to TRBD1. There are 13 residues in the CDR3. The germline CDR1 and CDR2 sequences are MNHNY and SVGAGI (reference sequence). Trimming took 7 bases from V and 4 from J; bases not matched to a gene: 6.

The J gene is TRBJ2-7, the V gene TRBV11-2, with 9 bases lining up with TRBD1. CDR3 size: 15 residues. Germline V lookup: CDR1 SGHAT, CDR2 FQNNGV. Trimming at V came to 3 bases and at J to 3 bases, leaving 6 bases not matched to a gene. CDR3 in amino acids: CASSFRWDRVYEQYF. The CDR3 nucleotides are TGTGCCAGCAGCTTCCGCTGGGACAGGGTCTACGAGCAGTACTTC.

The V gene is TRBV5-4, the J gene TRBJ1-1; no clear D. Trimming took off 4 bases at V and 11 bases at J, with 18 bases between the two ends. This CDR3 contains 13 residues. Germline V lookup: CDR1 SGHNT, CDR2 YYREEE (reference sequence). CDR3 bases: TGTGCCAGCAGCACACCCAGCGTTGAGTGGGCTTTCTTT. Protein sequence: CASSTPSVEWAFF.

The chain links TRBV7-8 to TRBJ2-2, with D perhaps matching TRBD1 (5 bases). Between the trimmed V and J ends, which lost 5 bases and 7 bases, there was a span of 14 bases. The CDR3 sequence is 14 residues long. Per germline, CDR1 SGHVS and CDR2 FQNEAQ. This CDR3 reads CASSTRRVVGELFF. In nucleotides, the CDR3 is TGTGCCAGCAGCACCCGCAGGGTGGTCGGGGAGCTGTTTTTT.

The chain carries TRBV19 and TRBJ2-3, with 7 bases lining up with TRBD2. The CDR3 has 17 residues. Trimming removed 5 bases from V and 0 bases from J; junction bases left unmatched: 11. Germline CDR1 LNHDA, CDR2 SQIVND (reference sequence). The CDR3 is CASSSPTRRGSTDTQYF. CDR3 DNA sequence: TGTGCCAGTAGTTCGCCCACTAGGCGGGGGAGCACAGATACGCAGTATTTT.

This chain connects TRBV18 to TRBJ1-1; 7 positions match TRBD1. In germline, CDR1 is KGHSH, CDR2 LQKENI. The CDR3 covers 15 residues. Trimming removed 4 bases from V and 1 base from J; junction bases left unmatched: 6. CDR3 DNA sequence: TGTGCCAGCTCACGGGACAGACAAACGAACACTGAAGCTTTCTTT. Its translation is CASSRDRQTNTEAFF.

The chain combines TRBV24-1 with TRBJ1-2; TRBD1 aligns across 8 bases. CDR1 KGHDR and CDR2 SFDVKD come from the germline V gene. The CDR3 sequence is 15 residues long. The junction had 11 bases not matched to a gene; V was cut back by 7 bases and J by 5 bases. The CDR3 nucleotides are TGTGCCACCAGAATAGGTACAGGGGGAGGGTATGGCTACACCTTC. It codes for CATRIGTGGGYGYTF.